This TCR beta chain was captured by sequencing in a study of blood T cells in healthy people across ages. A note on this clonotype: The antigen is unknown.

Then a second PCR, running roughly 7 to 11 cycles, was carried out with a sample-barcoded 5' primer and a J-beta primer mix. TCRdb re-called the 5' RACE reads with MiXCR, one entry per CDR3 protein. The data contain 250,000 to 300,000 distinct CDR3 sequences, 25% to 30% of them singletons. Germline CDR1 reads SGHTA; CDR2 reads FQGTGA. V was pared by 8 bases and J by 9 bases, with 15 bases of the junction left unmatched. The CDR3 extends over 15 amino acids. The study, taken as a whole, reports: CMV infection status of these donors was not known.

Sample: blood. This chain connects TRBV7-3 to TRBJ2-1, with TRBD1 identical over 8 bases. The clonotype originates from a woman in her 70s in good health. The CDR3, as DNA: TGTGCCAGCTCCCAGACGGGGACAGGCCCTAGTGAGCAGTTCTTC. Its protein is CASSQTGTGPSEQFF.